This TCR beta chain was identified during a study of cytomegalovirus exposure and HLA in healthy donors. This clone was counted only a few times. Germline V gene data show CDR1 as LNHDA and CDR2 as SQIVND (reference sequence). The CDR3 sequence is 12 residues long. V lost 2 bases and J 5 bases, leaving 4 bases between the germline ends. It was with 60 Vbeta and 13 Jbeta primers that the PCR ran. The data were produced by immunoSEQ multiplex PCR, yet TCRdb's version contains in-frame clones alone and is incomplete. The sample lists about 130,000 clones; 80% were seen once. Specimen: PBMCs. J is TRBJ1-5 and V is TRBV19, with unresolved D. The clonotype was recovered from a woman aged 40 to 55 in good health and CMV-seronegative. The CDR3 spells CASSISYQPQHF. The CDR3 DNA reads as TGTGCCAGTAGTATATCATATCAGCCCCAGCATTTT.